This paragraph covers one T cell receptor beta chain sequence. Patients at the Seattle site were enrolled during active infection and followed longitudinally. The CDR3 contains 15 residues. Looked up from germline, CDR1 is MDHEN and CDR2 is SYDVKM. Losses at the gene ends were 8 bases for V and 4 bases for J; bases not matched to a gene: 11. The source of the sample is a study of blood T cell repertoires in COVID-19. Study in general: Acute and convalescent COVID-19 specimens originated in the United States, Italy and Spain. T cells, B-cell-depleted T cells, or PBMCs supplied cDNA or gDNA.

As handled by the study authors: It was from reference gene primer amplification that nucleated cell counts were estimated. Profiled with immunoSEQ multiplex PCR; TCRdb holds only in-frame clones, not every one. V and J calls and clone size are as listed in that table; D and trimming were resolved from the DNA. Of about 350,000 clones listed, roughly 87% are singletons. Material for sequencing was peripheral blood. This TCR was sampled from a woman aged 60-75 years with COVID-19, enrolled during active disease. The J gene is TRBJ1-5, the V gene TRBV28, with 7 bases identical to TRBD1. In DNA, the CDR3 is TGTGCCAGCGTTAAAGACAGGGCAGCGAATCAGCCCCAGCATTTT. Its translation: CASVKDRAANQPQHF.